These 7 T cell receptor beta chains were all obtained from the same sample, sequenced in a study of blood T cell repertoires in COVID-19. Repertoires were generated with immunoSEQ multiplex PCR, while TCRdb's copy carries only in-frame clones and drops some. The sample has about 150,000 clones; more than 75% are singletons. What was sequenced was peripheral blood. The receptors shown here come from a man aged 50 to 59 who had recovered from COVID-19.

In its sample, this clone was seen a few times. V and J are TRBV27 and TRBJ2-3; the D gene is possibly TRBD1 (5 bases). The ends were cut back, 8 bases at V and 3 bases at J, with 12 bases in the middle. The CDR3 runs to 13 residues. Germline lookup yields CDR1 MNHEY and CDR2 SMNVEV (reference sequence). For the CDR3, the DNA is TGTGCCAGCTGCCCAGGGTCAACAGATACGCAGTATTTT. As protein: CASCPGSTDTQYF.

The chain carries TRBV6-2 or TRBV6-3 and TRBJ1-2, with a tentative D call TRBD1 (5 bases). The germline V gene has CDR1 MNHEY and CDR2 SVGEGT. Trimming took 6 bases from V and 5 from J, leaving 13 bases between them. The CDR3 is made up of 13 amino acids. The CDR3 bases are TGTGCCAGCAGCCCGGGACTCCGATATGGCTACACCTTC. Protein: CASSPGLRYGYTF.

The chain links TRBV4-1 to TRBJ2-7; D gene ambiguous. V lost 1 base to trimming and J lost 6 bases, with 4 bases between them. Germline V gives CDR1 MGHRA, CDR2 YSYEKL. This CDR3 is 11 amino acids long. The CDR3 spells CASSQGSEQYF. The CDR3 nucleotides read TGCGCCAGCAGCCAAGGTAGCGAGCAGTACTTC.

This chain connects TRBV28 to TRBJ1-1; 7 bases are shared with TRBD1. CDR3 size: 13 residues. J was trimmed by 4 bases and V by 6 bases; bases with no gene match: 5. Germline CDR1 and CDR2: MDHEN and SYDVKM. The chain's CDR3 is CASRMTGRTEAFF. The DNA of the CDR3 is TGTGCCAGCAGGATGACAGGGCGCACTGAAGCTTTCTTT.

The rearrangement links TRBV4-1 to TRBJ2-1, with 14 positions matching TRBD2. J gave up 7 bases and V 4 bases, and 15 bases lay outside the gene matches. Germline CDR1 MGHRA, CDR2 YSYEKL. The length of the CDR3 is 19 residues. As DNA, the CDR3 is TGCGCCAGCAGCCCAGCCGGGACTAGCGGGAGTTTTCGGGGAAATGAGCAGTTCTTC. It yields the protein CASSPAGTSGSFRGNEQFF.

The V and J genes are TRBV12-3 or TRBV12-4 and TRBJ2-1; possible D gene TRBD2, 5 bases. The CDR3 totals 13 residues. The V end lost 5 bases, the J end lost 1 base, and 6 bases lay between the germline ends. The CDR3 loop reads CASSDYSYNEQFF. The CDR3 coding sequence is TGTGCCAGCAGTGACTATTCCTACAATGAGCAGTTCTTC.

The count of this clone is one. The rearrangement uses TRBV7-9 and TRBJ2-3; 10 bases are a match to TRBD2. V lost 5 bases and J lost 0; bases outside the gene matches: 8. The CDR3 runs 17 residues. CDR1 is SEHNR and CDR2 is FQNEAQ in the germline V gene (reference sequence). The chain's CDR3 is CASSRTVSGGSTDTQYF. The CDR3 DNA reads TGTGCCAGCAGCCGGACCGTTAGCGGGGGGAGCACAGATACGCAGTATTTT.